Reported below is one TCR beta chain. The data belong to a study of blood T cell repertoires in COVID-19. In the study overall: From the United States, Italy and Spain came samples of acute and convalescent COVID-19. T cells, B-cell-depleted T cells, or PBMCs supplied cDNA or gDNA.

Sequencing was performed with immunoSEQ multiplex PCR; in TCRdb, only in-frame clones are kept and a portion is missing. The sample holds about 300,000 clones, about 85% seen once. In terms of age and location, participants ranged from about 18 to 100 years and lived in about two dozen US areas. Two negative PCRs, clearance, or symptom resolution had been documented for recovered Cohort 3 donors. This CDR3 has 15 residues. V was pared by 4 bases and J by 3 bases, with 2 bases of the junction left unmatched. In germline, CDR1 is SGHTA, CDR2 FQGTGA. V gene TRBV7-3 combines with J gene TRBJ2-1, with 11 bases that match TRBD2. The TCR originated in a woman aged 25 to 45 who had recovered from COVID-19. Sequencing was done on a sample of PBMCs or T cells enriched from blood (not recorded which). Written as DNA, the CDR3 is TGTGCCAGCAGCTCGCTAGCGGGGGGCTACAATGAGCAGTTCTTC. Its translation: CASSSLAGGYNEQFF.